One T cell receptor beta chain is described in this entry. This sample was taken from a study of blood T cell repertoires in COVID-19. Study details: Samples of COVID-19 (acute and convalescent) were obtained from the United States, Italy and Spain.

In the original processing: Nucleated cell counts were estimated from reference gene primer amplification. TCRdb's copy holds only in-frame clones and misses some; the assay was immunoSEQ multiplex PCR. Clone size and the V and J calls come from that table; the DNA yielded D and trimming. This repertoire shows roughly 120,000 clones, approximately 82% found once; its top ten account for roughly 2.4%. Germline values: CDR1 LGHDT, CDR2 YNNKEL (reference sequence). Deletions cut 4 bases from V and 4 bases from J, with 8 bases between. The CDR3 runs to 13 residues. The sample taken for sequencing was peripheral blood. The chain is built from TRBV3-1 (or the pseudogene TRBV3-2) and TRBJ1-3; D call uncertain. This sequence was found in a man aged 25 to 45 with acute or convalescent COVID-19. As DNA, the CDR3 is TGTGCCAGCAGCCTACAACCCGGAAACACCATATATTTT. It specifies CASSLQPGNTIYF.